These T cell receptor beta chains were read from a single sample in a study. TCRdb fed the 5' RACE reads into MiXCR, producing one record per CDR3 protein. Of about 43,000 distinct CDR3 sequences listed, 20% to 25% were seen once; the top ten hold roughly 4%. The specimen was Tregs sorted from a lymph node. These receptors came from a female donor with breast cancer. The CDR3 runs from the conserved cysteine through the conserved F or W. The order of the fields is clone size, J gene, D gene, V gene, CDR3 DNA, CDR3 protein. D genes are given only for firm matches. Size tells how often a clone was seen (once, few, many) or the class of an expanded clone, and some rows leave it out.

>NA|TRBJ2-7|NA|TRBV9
TGTGCCAGCAGCGACACGGGTGAGCAGTACTTC
CASSDTGEQYF
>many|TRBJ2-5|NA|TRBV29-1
TGCAGCGTTACATCTGGGTTCAGCCAAGAGACCCAGTACTTC
CSVTSGFSQETQYF
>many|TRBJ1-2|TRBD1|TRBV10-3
TGTGCCATCAGCCGGGACAGAGAAAATTATGGCTACACCTTC
CAISRDRENYGYTF
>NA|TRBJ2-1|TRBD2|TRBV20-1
TGCAGTGCCGCCTCTGGAGGTGCCGCCTCTGGCGGGGGGGACAATGAGCAGTTCTTC
CSAASGGAASGGGDNEQFF
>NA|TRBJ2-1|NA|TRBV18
TGTGCCAGCTCACCACAGGGGTTCACCTACAATGAGCAGTTCTTC
CASSPQGFTYNEQFF
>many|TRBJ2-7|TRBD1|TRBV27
TGTGCCAGCAGTTCGAGATCGACAGGGACCAACTACGAGCAGTACTTC
CASSSRSTGTNYEQYF
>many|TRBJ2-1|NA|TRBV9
TGTGCCAGCAGCGTAGGGACTACCGAGCAGTTCTTC
CASSVGTTEQFF
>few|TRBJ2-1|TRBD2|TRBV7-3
TGTGCCAGCAGCCCGCGCGGGACTAGGGGTGGCAATGAGCAGTTCTTC
CASSPRGTRGGNEQFF
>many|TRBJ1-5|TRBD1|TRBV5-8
TGTGCCAGCAGCTACGGGACAGGGGGCTATCAGCCCCAGCATTTT
CASSYGTGGYQPQHF
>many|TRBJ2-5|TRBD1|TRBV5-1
TGCGCCAGCAGCTTGAGGACAGGGGGCGCAGAGACCCAGTACTTC
CASSLRTGGAETQYF
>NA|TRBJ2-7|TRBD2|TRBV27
TGTGCCAGCAGTTGGGCGGGAGGCCCCCGCGAGCAGTACTTC
CASSWAGGPREQYF